This T cell receptor (beta chain) originates from a study of shared clonotypes between healthy human individuals. Clones were read by immunoSEQ multiplex PCR, and TCRdb kept only the in-frame ones, dropping some. The sample shows some 2,100,000 clones, 90% to 96% of them seen only once. The CDR3 contains 17 residues. Deletions cut 0 bases from V and 1 base from J, with 15 bases between. Looked up from germline, CDR1 is SGHRS and CDR2 is YFSETQ. The receptor's source is a young man in good health. Sequencing used naive CD4+ T cells sorted from blood. Specified subset: CD45RA+ positively selected. This chain links TRBV5-1 with TRBJ2-3; D might be TRBD2 (6 bases). For the CDR3, the DNA is TGCGCCAGCAGCTTGGGCGCTAGCGCATGGGGCACAGATACGCAGTATTTT. This codes for CASSLGASAWGTDTQYF.